A selection of T cell receptor beta chains follows, all from one sample in a study of cytomegalovirus exposure and HLA in healthy donors. Using immunoSEQ multiplex PCR, the repertoire was profiled, and TCRdb retains in-frame clones only, with some absent. The sample carries roughly 100,000 clones, 77% recorded once. Sequences were obtained from PBMCs. Every receptor here comes from a woman aged 40 to 49 in good health and CMV-seropositive. Each CDR3 is given with its conserved first and last residue. Each record gives: D gene, J gene, V gene, clone size, CDR3 protein, CDR3 DNA. D genes are given only for firm matches. Clone size, where shown, is once, few, many, or a class for clones that have expanded.

>TRBD1|TRBJ1-1|TRBV5-1|.
CASSWRGDRMNTEAFF
TGCGCCAGCAGCTGGAGGGGGGACAGAATGAACACTGAAGCTTTCTTT
>.|TRBJ1-2|TRBV15|.
CATSRDLTAGGYTF
TGTGCCACCAGCAGAGATCTTACAGCCGGTGGCTACACCTTC
>TRBD1|TRBJ1-4|TRBV5-6|once
CASSLRRTGINEKLFF
TGTGCCAGCAGCTTGCGACGGACAGGGATTAATGAAAAACTGTTTTTT
>.|TRBJ2-6|TRBV7-2|.
CASSLDDRVHVLTF
TGTGCCAGCAGCTTAGACGACCGGGTACACGTCCTGACTTTC
>TRBD1|TRBJ1-6|TRBV6-4|.
CASSPGTGTRGPLHF
TGTGCCAGCAGTCCCGGGACAGGTACCCGAGGCCCCCTCCACTTT
>TRBD1|TRBJ2-2|TRBV5-6|.
CASSYQALGQHTGELFF
TGTGCCAGCAGCTACCAAGCCCTGGGACAGCACACCGGGGAGCTGTTTTTT
>TRBD2|TRBJ2-7|TRBV19|.
CASSHAAGGWLYPEQYF
TGTGCCAGTAGCCACGCAGCGGGGGGGTGGCTCTATCCCGAGCAGTACTTC
>TRBD2|TRBJ2-7|TRBV18|.
CASSPLGTSDTYEQYF
TGTGCCAGCTCACCATTGGGGACTAGCGACACCTACGAGCAGTACTTC
>TRBD2|TRBJ2-7|TRBV7-3|few
CASSLTSGGTEQYF
TGTGCCAGCAGCTTGACTAGCGGGGGGACTGAGCAGTACTTC
>.|TRBJ2-7|TRBV10-2|once
CASSTEYEQYF
TGCGCCAGCTCCACCGAGTACGAGCAGTACTTC
>.|TRBJ1-2|TRBV9|.
CASSVDGTSSYGYTF
TGTGCCAGCAGCGTAGACGGGACAAGCTCCTATGGCTACACCTTC
>.|TRBJ1-1|TRBV7-2|.
CASSFRARAEAFF
TGTGCCAGCAGCTTCAGGGCTCGGGCTGAAGCTTTCTTT
>TRBD1|TRBJ2-1|TRBV5-4|.
CASSLVGQGANEQFF
TGTGCCAGCAGCTTGGTCGGACAGGGGGCAAATGAGCAGTTCTTC
>TRBD1|TRBJ1-2|TRBV2|.
CASGLWRQGADGYTF
TGTGCCAGCGGCTTGTGGAGGCAGGGGGCCGATGGCTACACCTTC
>TRBD1|TRBJ1-6|TRBV7-9|.
CASTTGTVDGPLHF
TGTGCCAGCACCACCGGGACAGTGGATGGTCCCCTCCACTTT
>TRBD2|TRBJ2-3|TRBV2|.
CASSPRSGGTDTQYF
TGTGCCAGCAGTCCACGAAGCGGGGGAACAGATACGCAGTATTTT
>.|TRBJ2-2|TRBV6-1|.
CASCIRGDTGELFF
TGTGCCAGCTGTATCCGCGGGGACACCGGGGAGCTGTTTTTT
>.|TRBJ2-7|TRBV4-3|few
CASSQGTGIGYEQYF
TGCGCCAGCAGCCAAGGTACGGGGATAGGGTACGAGCAGTACTTC
>.|TRBJ1-2|TRBV29-1|.
CSGEGSYGYTF
TGCAGCGGCGAGGGATCCTATGGCTACACCTTC
>.|TRBJ1-4|TRBV7-9|once
CASSAVGETNEKLFF
TGTGCCAGCAGCGCGGTCGGGGAGACTAATGAAAAACTGTTTTTT
>.|TRBJ1-4|TRBV6-4|.
CASSGVVSGYEKLFF
TGTGCCAGCAGTGGGGTTGTTTCGGGGTATGAAAAACTGTTTTTT
>.|TRBJ1-2|TRBV2|once
CASPTVGATGYTF
TGTGCCAGCCCCACGGTGGGGGCTACTGGCTACACCTTC
>TRBD1|TRBJ2-6|TRBV5-1|.
CASTDRVGSGANVLTF
TGCGCCAGCACGGACAGGGTTGGTTCTGGGGCCAACGTCCTGACTTTC
>.|TRBJ1-1|TRBV28|.
CASSLSGGAGDTEAFF
TGTGCCAGCAGTTTATCCGGGGGGGCTGGGGACACTGAAGCTTTCTTT
>TRBD2|TRBJ2-2|TRBV12-5|.
CASARLAGGPQNTGELFF
TGTGCTAGTGCCCGACTAGCGGGGGGACCTCAGAACACCGGGGAGCTGTTTTTT
>TRBD1|TRBJ1-4|TRBV5-1|.
CASSQTGGSKEKLFF
TGCGCCAGCAGCCAAACAGGGGGTAGTAAGGAAAAACTGTTTTTT
>TRBD2|TRBJ2-7|TRBV7-2|.
CASSWKSGTSGGIYEQYF
TGTGCCAGCAGCTGGAAATCCGGGACTAGCGGGGGCATCTACGAGCAGTACTTC
>TRBD2|TRBJ2-5|TRBV25-1|.
CASSDPGTSGGKTQYF
TGTGCCAGCAGTGATCCCGGGACTAGCGGGGGGAAGACCCAGTACTTC
>TRBD1|TRBJ2-6|TRBV5-1|once
CASSLRRQGSSSGANVLTF
TGCGCCAGCAGCTTGCGCAGACAGGGAAGTAGCTCTGGGGCCAACGTCCTGACTTTC
>TRBD1|TRBJ2-3|TRBV10-3|once
CAISEEDRGTDTQYF
TGTGCCATCAGTGAGGAGGACAGGGGCACAGATACGCAGTATTTT
>.|TRBJ1-2|TRBV28|.
CASSLGAEGYTF
TGTGCCAGCAGTTTAGGGGCGGAGGGCTACACCTTC
>TRBD1|TRBJ1-2|TRBV28|.
CASRPAGTGGRFDGYTF
TGTGCCAGCAGGCCTGCCGGGACAGGGGGCCGGTTTGATGGCTACACCTTC
>TRBD1|TRBJ2-3|TRBV9|.
CASSVTQGADTQYF
TGTGCCAGCAGCGTAACGCAGGGGGCAGATACGCAGTATTTT
>.|TRBJ2-2|TRBV9|.
CASSVVPSGNTGELFF
TGTGCCAGCAGCGTAGTTCCCAGCGGGAACACCGGGGAGCTGTTTTTT
>.|TRBJ1-4|TRBV5-1|.
CASSLEVGDEKLFF
TGCGCCAGCAGCTTGGAGGTAGGGGATGAAAAACTGTTTTTT
>.|TRBJ2-7|TRBV27|.
CASSLGTLYEQYF
TGTGCCAGCAGTCTCGGGACTCTTTACGAGCAGTACTTC
>TRBD1|TRBJ1-1|TRBV5-1|.
CASSAQGPPEAFF
TGCGCCAGCAGCGCACAGGGGCCCCCTGAAGCTTTCTTT